This section outlines one TCR beta chain sequence together with its context. Its antigen is unknown. Every PCR was spiked with synthetic TCR analog templates. Measured with immunoSEQ multiplex PCR; TCRdb has only the in-frame clones, and not every one. The sample shows more than 90,000 clones, over 80% of them seen only once. This sample was included in a study of PD-L1 blockade in urothelial cancer. Turning to the study itself: Among blood samples, the median T cell count was 130,000 to 150,000.

J lost 1 base, V lost 4 bases, and 10 bases had no gene match. The CDR3 runs to 18 residues. Germline V gene lookup returns CDR1 SGHRS and CDR2 YFSETQ. Documented time point: peripheral blood 6 weeks after treatment start. Study-level results: Durable-benefit patients expanded tumor-associated blood clones more at 3 weeks.

This receptor was taken from a man between 70 and 80 years old with urothelial cancer. V is TRBV5-1 and J is TRBJ2-3, with TRBD2 matching over 12 bases. Sequencing used PBMCs, obtained around atezolizumab (anti-PD-L1) treatment. CDR3 DNA: TGCGCCAGCAGCCTAACCCGACTAGCGGGGGCCCGCACAGATACGCAGTATTTT. Its protein is CASSLTRLAGARTDTQYF.